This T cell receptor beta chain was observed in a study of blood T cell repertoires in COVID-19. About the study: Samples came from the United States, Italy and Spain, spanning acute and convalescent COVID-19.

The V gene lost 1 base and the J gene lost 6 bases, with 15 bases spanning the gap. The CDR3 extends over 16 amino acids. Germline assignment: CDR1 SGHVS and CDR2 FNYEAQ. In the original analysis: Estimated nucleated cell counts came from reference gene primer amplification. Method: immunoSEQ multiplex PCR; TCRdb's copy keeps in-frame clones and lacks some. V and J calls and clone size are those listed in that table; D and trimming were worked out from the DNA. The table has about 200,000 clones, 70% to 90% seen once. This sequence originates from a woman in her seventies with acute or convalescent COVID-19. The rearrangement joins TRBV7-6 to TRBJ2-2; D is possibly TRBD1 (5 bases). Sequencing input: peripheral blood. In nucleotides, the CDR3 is TGTGCCAGCAGCTTAGGGGCCTTTGGGGCGGCCGGGGAGCTGTTTTTT. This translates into CASSLGAFGAAGELFF.